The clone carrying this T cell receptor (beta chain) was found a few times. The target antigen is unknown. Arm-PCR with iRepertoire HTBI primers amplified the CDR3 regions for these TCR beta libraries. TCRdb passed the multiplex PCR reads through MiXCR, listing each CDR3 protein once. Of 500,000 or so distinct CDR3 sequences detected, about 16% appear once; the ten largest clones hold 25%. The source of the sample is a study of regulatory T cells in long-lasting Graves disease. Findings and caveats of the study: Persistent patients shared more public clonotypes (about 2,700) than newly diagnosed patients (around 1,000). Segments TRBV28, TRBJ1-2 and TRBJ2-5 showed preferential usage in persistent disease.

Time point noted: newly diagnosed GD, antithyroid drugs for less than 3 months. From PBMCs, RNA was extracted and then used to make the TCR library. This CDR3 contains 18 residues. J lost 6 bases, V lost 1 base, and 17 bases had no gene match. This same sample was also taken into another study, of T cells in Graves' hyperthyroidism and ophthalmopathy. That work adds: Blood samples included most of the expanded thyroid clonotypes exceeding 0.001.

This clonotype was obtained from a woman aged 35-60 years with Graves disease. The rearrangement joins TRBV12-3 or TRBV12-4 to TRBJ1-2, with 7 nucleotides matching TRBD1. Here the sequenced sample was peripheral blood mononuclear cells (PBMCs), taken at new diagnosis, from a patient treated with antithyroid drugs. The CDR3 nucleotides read TGTGCCAGCAGTTTAGAAGGGAGGGGGCGCCTTAGTAGCGATGGCTACACCTTC. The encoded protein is CASSLEGRGRLSSDGYTF.